The rows below give T cell receptor beta chains drawn from one sample of a study of human T cells and chemical hapten exposure. TCRdb independently ran MiXCR on the RACE reads; one entry per CDR3 protein. The table has 70,000 to 90,000 distinct CDR3 sequences, approximately 10% seen once. The specimen was whole blood, collected in connection with sensitization to the hapten diphenylcyclopropenone (DPC). Source of these receptors: a woman in her fifties or sixties with alopecia areata. Some clones in this sample may be carry-over from other donors' samples. Each CDR3 is given with its conserved first and last residue. Each record gives: J gene, clone size, V gene, D gene, CDR3 DNA, CDR3 protein. A D gene is named only where the DNA matches it firmly. Some rows have no size entry. The others give once, few or many, or a class for an expanded clone.

j_gene: TRBJ2-7; abundance: -; v_gene: TRBV7-2; d_gene: TRBD2; CDR3nt: TGTGCCAGCAGCTTAGATCCTAGCGGGAGATCCGAGCAGTACTTC; CDR3aa: CASSLDPSGRSEQYF
j_gene: TRBJ1-1; abundance: many; v_gene: TRBV29-1; d_gene: -; CDR3nt: TGCAGCGTTGTAGGTTCGAACACTGAAGCTTTCTTT; CDR3aa: CSVVGSNTEAFF
j_gene: TRBJ2-2; abundance: many; v_gene: TRBV6-2/TRBV6-3; d_gene: -; CDR3nt: TGTGCCAGCACCAAGGGGGGGCGGTTCACCGGGGAGCTGTTTTTT; CDR3aa: CASTKGGRFTGELFF
j_gene: TRBJ2-7; abundance: many; v_gene: TRBV6-1; d_gene: TRBD2; CDR3nt: TGTGCCAGCAGTGCCACTAGCGGGGGAGACTACGAGCAGTACTTC; CDR3aa: CASSATSGGDYEQYF
j_gene: TRBJ1-1; abundance: -; v_gene: TRBV18; d_gene: -; CDR3nt: TGTGCCAGCTCACCCCGGGCCGTGAACACTGAAGCTTTCTTT; CDR3aa: CASSPRAVNTEAFF
j_gene: TRBJ2-7; abundance: few; v_gene: TRBV24-1; d_gene: -; CDR3nt: TGTGCCACCAGTGACCCCCGGGACACTCCACACGAGCAGTACTTC; CDR3aa: CATSDPRDTPHEQYF
j_gene: TRBJ1-5; abundance: few; v_gene: TRBV10-3; d_gene: -; CDR3nt: TGTGCCATCAGTGACTCCCTGGGGGGCCAGCCCCAGCATTTT; CDR3aa: CAISDSLGGQPQHF
j_gene: TRBJ2-1; abundance: few; v_gene: TRBV29-1; d_gene: TRBD1; CDR3nt: TGCAGCGGGGAGACAGGGTATGAGCAGTTCTTC; CDR3aa: CSGETGYEQFF
j_gene: TRBJ2-1; abundance: many; v_gene: TRBV11-1; d_gene: TRBD2; CDR3nt: TGTGCCAGCAGCTTTAGGACTAGCGGAGCCTACAATGAGCAGTTCTTC; CDR3aa: CASSFRTSGAYNEQFF
j_gene: TRBJ2-5; abundance: few; v_gene: TRBV7-6; d_gene: TRBD2; CDR3nt: TGTGCCAGCAGCCGGCCCGGGACTAGCGGAACCCAAGAGACCCAGTACTTC; CDR3aa: CASSRPGTSGTQETQYF
j_gene: TRBJ1-1; abundance: few; v_gene: TRBV7-2; d_gene: -; CDR3nt: TGTGCCAGCAGCCCCGGCCGTCGGGGGCTCAACACTGAAGCTTTCTTT; CDR3aa: CASSPGRRGLNTEAFF
j_gene: TRBJ2-1; abundance: few; v_gene: TRBV24-1; d_gene: TRBD2; CDR3nt: TGTGCCACCAGTGACTCTAGCGGGCCTTACAATGAGCAGTTCTTC; CDR3aa: CATSDSSGPYNEQFF
j_gene: TRBJ1-5; abundance: few; v_gene: TRBV24-1; d_gene: -; CDR3nt: TGTGCCACGTCAGGGGATGGCAATCAGCCCCAGCATTTT; CDR3aa: CATSGDGNQPQHF
j_gene: TRBJ2-2; abundance: many; v_gene: TRBV7-2; d_gene: -; CDR3nt: TGTGCCAGCAGCCCGAATCGACCGGGACTTATCGCCACCGGGGAGCTGTTTTTT; CDR3aa: CASSPNRPGLIATGELFF
j_gene: TRBJ1-2; abundance: many; v_gene: TRBV28; d_gene: -; CDR3nt: TGTGCCAGCAGCCCCCACGGGAGAAACTATGGCTACACCTTC; CDR3aa: CASSPHGRNYGYTF
j_gene: TRBJ2-7; abundance: many; v_gene: TRBV6-5; d_gene: TRBD2; CDR3nt: TGTGCCAGCAGTTACTCCCCCCCCGGACTAGCGGGAGACGAGCAGTACTTC; CDR3aa: CASSYSPPGLAGDEQYF
j_gene: TRBJ2-7; abundance: many; v_gene: TRBV29-1; d_gene: TRBD1; CDR3nt: TGCAGCGTGAACAGGGGGCCCAACGAGCAGTACTTC; CDR3aa: CSVNRGPNEQYF
j_gene: TRBJ1-3; abundance: few; v_gene: TRBV13; d_gene: -; CDR3nt: TGTGCCAGCAGCTTAGGCCGGGGGGCCAGCTCTGGAAACACCATATATTTT; CDR3aa: CASSLGRGASSGNTIYF
j_gene: TRBJ2-7; abundance: few; v_gene: TRBV5-1; d_gene: TRBD1; CDR3nt: TGCGCCAGCAGAAGGGACAGGGGTCACGAGCAGTACTTC; CDR3aa: CASRRDRGHEQYF
j_gene: TRBJ2-2; abundance: few; v_gene: TRBV3-1; d_gene: TRBD2; CDR3nt: TGTGCCAGCCGCCTTTACGGACGGGGGGACACCGGGGAGCTGTTTTTT; CDR3aa: CASRLYGRGDTGELFF
j_gene: TRBJ2-1; abundance: many; v_gene: TRBV28; d_gene: -; CDR3nt: TGTGCCAGCAGCCTACCCCGGGACTCCCTGAATGAGCAGTTCTTC; CDR3aa: CASSLPRDSLNEQFF
j_gene: TRBJ1-1; abundance: few; v_gene: TRBV5-1; d_gene: -; CDR3nt: TGCGCCACCCAGGGGCCCTCGAACACTGAAGCTTTCTTT; CDR3aa: CATQGPSNTEAFF
j_gene: TRBJ2-3; abundance: -; v_gene: TRBV11-3; d_gene: TRBD2; CDR3nt: TGTGCCAGCAGCCCAAGCGGGGGGAGCACAGATACGCAGTATTTT; CDR3aa: CASSPSGGSTDTQYF
j_gene: TRBJ1-2; abundance: few; v_gene: TRBV5-1; d_gene: TRBD1; CDR3nt: TGCGCCAGCAGCCCTTCCGGACAGGGGGCAGCTGGCTACACCTTC; CDR3aa: CASSPSGQGAAGYTF
j_gene: TRBJ2-1; abundance: few; v_gene: TRBV28; d_gene: -; CDR3nt: TGTGCCAGCAGTTTCTCGGTTTCGGGGAACAATGAGCAGTTCTTC; CDR3aa: CASSFSVSGNNEQFF
j_gene: TRBJ1-2; abundance: many; v_gene: TRBV3-1; d_gene: -; CDR3nt: TGTGCCAGCAGCCAAACCTCGGGGAACTATGGCTACACCTTC; CDR3aa: CASSQTSGNYGYTF
j_gene: TRBJ1-5; abundance: many; v_gene: TRBV6-2/TRBV6-3; d_gene: TRBD1; CDR3nt: TGTGCCAGCAGTCCCCACGGTGGGACAGGGAATCAGCCCCAGCATTTT; CDR3aa: CASSPHGGTGNQPQHF
j_gene: TRBJ1-2; abundance: -; v_gene: TRBV11-2; d_gene: -; CDR3nt: TGTGCCAGCAGCTTAGATCGGGCAAGGGGCGACTATGGCTACACCTTC; CDR3aa: CASSLDRARGDYGYTF
j_gene: TRBJ2-7; abundance: many; v_gene: TRBV7-2; d_gene: -; CDR3nt: TGTGCCAGCAGCTTGGCCGGGACGGCCCCCTACGAGCAGTACTTC; CDR3aa: CASSLAGTAPYEQYF
j_gene: TRBJ2-1; abundance: few; v_gene: TRBV18; d_gene: TRBD1; CDR3nt: TGTGCCAGCTCCCCGCACCGGGACAGGGGCTTGGGTGAGCAGTTCTTC; CDR3aa: CASSPHRDRGLGEQFF
j_gene: TRBJ2-6; abundance: -; v_gene: TRBV5-1; d_gene: -; CDR3nt: TGCGCCAGCAGCTTGGAGAGCTCTGGGGCCAACGTCCTGACTTTC; CDR3aa: CASSLESSGANVLTF
j_gene: TRBJ2-2; abundance: -; v_gene: TRBV21-1; d_gene: -; CDR3nt: TGTGCCAGCAGCCCTGACCCGAGACAGGGAGATCCCACCGGGGAGCTGTTTTTT; CDR3aa: CASSPDPRQGDPTGELFF
j_gene: TRBJ2-5; abundance: many; v_gene: TRBV6-5; d_gene: TRBD2; CDR3nt: TGTGCCAGCAGTGCGGGGGGGGGACGGTATCAAGAGACCCAGTACTTC; CDR3aa: CASSAGGGRYQETQYF
j_gene: TRBJ2-7; abundance: many; v_gene: TRBV11-2; d_gene: TRBD2; CDR3nt: TGTGCCAGCAGCTCACTAGCGGGAGGTCTCGAGCAGTACTTC; CDR3aa: CASSSLAGGLEQYF
j_gene: TRBJ2-3; abundance: -; v_gene: TRBV20-1; d_gene: -; CDR3nt: TGCAGTGCCCCCGGCCCAGGCGGATATACGCAGTATTTT; CDR3aa: CSAPGPGGYTQYF
j_gene: TRBJ2-7; abundance: many; v_gene: TRBV15; d_gene: TRBD2; CDR3nt: TGTGCCACCAGCAGAGATGGGAGGGCCGCAATGCACTCCTACGAGCAGTACTTC; CDR3aa: CATSRDGRAAMHSYEQYF
j_gene: TRBJ1-1; abundance: -; v_gene: TRBV12-5; d_gene: -; CDR3nt: TGTGCTAGTGGTTTGGTATTGGGAGGTCACATGAACACTGAAGCTTTCTTT; CDR3aa: CASGLVLGGHMNTEAFF
j_gene: TRBJ2-2; abundance: many; v_gene: TRBV7-9; d_gene: -; CDR3nt: TGTGCCAGCAGCCCGGGACTTCGAACCGGGGAGCTGTTTTTT; CDR3aa: CASSPGLRTGELFF
j_gene: TRBJ2-7; abundance: many; v_gene: TRBV6-2/TRBV6-3; d_gene: TRBD1; CDR3nt: TGTGCCAGCAGTCCCTCGCCGGGACAGGGTTCTCACTACGAGCAGTACTTC; CDR3aa: CASSPSPGQGSHYEQYF
j_gene: TRBJ2-7; abundance: -; v_gene: TRBV7-2; d_gene: -; CDR3nt: TGTGCCAGCAGCTTTGGCCTCCCGCCGAAATATGAGCAGTACTTC; CDR3aa: CASSFGLPPKYEQYF
j_gene: TRBJ2-7; abundance: few; v_gene: TRBV5-4; d_gene: TRBD2; CDR3nt: TGTGCCAGCAGCTTGGCCGGGACTAGGGGCGAGCAGTACTTC; CDR3aa: CASSLAGTRGEQYF
j_gene: TRBJ2-7; abundance: few; v_gene: TRBV30; d_gene: -; CDR3nt: TGTGCCTGGAGTGCCCTACGAGAGCAGTACTTC; CDR3aa: CAWSALREQYF
j_gene: TRBJ1-1; abundance: few; v_gene: TRBV30; d_gene: -; CDR3nt: TGTGCCGGCATAGTGAACACTGAAGCTTTCTTT; CDR3aa: CAGIVNTEAFF
j_gene: TRBJ1-3; abundance: -; v_gene: TRBV30; d_gene: TRBD1; CDR3nt: TGTGCCTGGATGGGGACAGCCTCTGGAAACACCATATATTTT; CDR3aa: CAWMGTASGNTIYF
j_gene: TRBJ2-5; abundance: many; v_gene: TRBV6-1; d_gene: -; CDR3nt: TGTGCCAGCAGTGAACAGGCGGGATTGCGAGAGACCCAGTACTTC; CDR3aa: CASSEQAGLRETQYF
j_gene: TRBJ1-6; abundance: -; v_gene: TRBV7-9; d_gene: TRBD1; CDR3nt: TGTGCCAGCAACCGACTGGGACAGAGCAATTCACCCCTCCACTTT; CDR3aa: CASNRLGQSNSPLHF
j_gene: TRBJ2-1; abundance: many; v_gene: TRBV11-2; d_gene: TRBD1; CDR3nt: TGTGCCAGCAGCGCCCGGGGCGGGACAGGGAGAAGCTCCTACAATGAGCAGTTCTTC; CDR3aa: CASSARGGTGRSSYNEQFF
j_gene: TRBJ2-2; abundance: many; v_gene: TRBV18; d_gene: -; CDR3nt: TGTGCCAGCTCACCGAACCGGACCCCGACCGGGGAGCTGTTTTTT; CDR3aa: CASSPNRTPTGELFF
j_gene: TRBJ2-7; abundance: many; v_gene: TRBV28; d_gene: TRBD2; CDR3nt: TGTGCCAGCGGGCCACTAGCGGGAGGCCTCTACGAGCAGTACTTC; CDR3aa: CASGPLAGGLYEQYF
j_gene: TRBJ2-1; abundance: many; v_gene: TRBV7-6; d_gene: -; CDR3nt: TGTGCCAGCAGCTCAACTAGCACTGAGCAGTTCTTC; CDR3aa: CASSSTSTEQFF
j_gene: TRBJ2-7; abundance: -; v_gene: TRBV25-1; d_gene: TRBD1; CDR3nt: TGTGCCGGCAGTGAACAGGGGATCGGTCCCGAGCAGTACTTC; CDR3aa: CAGSEQGIGPEQYF
j_gene: TRBJ2-1; abundance: -; v_gene: TRBV7-2; d_gene: -; CDR3nt: TGTGCCAGCAGCTTATGGGGGACCACCCGCTCCTACAATGAGCAGTTCTTC; CDR3aa: CASSLWGTTRSYNEQFF
j_gene: TRBJ2-3; abundance: -; v_gene: TRBV11-2; d_gene: -; CDR3nt: TGTGCCAGCAGCTCCGAAGAGGGGTCAGCCACAGATACGCAGTATTTT; CDR3aa: CASSSEEGSATDTQYF
j_gene: TRBJ2-2; abundance: -; v_gene: TRBV28; d_gene: -; CDR3nt: TGTGCCAGCAGGATGAACACCGGGGAGCCGTTTTTT; CDR3aa: CASRMNTGEPFF
j_gene: TRBJ1-2; abundance: many; v_gene: TRBV2; d_gene: TRBD1; CDR3nt: TGTGCCAGCAGTGTGGGGGACAGGGGCGGCTACACCTTC; CDR3aa: CASSVGDRGGYTF
j_gene: TRBJ2-3; abundance: -; v_gene: TRBV7-3; d_gene: -; CDR3nt: TGTGCCAGCAGCTTACGGAGCGGGACAGCTACAGATACGCAGTATTTT; CDR3aa: CASSLRSGTATDTQYF
j_gene: TRBJ2-4; abundance: many; v_gene: TRBV11-2; d_gene: -; CDR3nt: TGTGCCAGCAGCTTGGGGGAGGCCTCGGCCAAAAACATTCAGTACTTC; CDR3aa: CASSLGEASAKNIQYF
j_gene: TRBJ2-6; abundance: -; v_gene: TRBV6-5; d_gene: -; CDR3nt: TGTGCCAGCAGCCTCCGGGGGGCCAACGTCCTGACTTTC; CDR3aa: CASSLRGANVLTF
j_gene: TRBJ2-1; abundance: -; v_gene: TRBV5-1; d_gene: TRBD2; CDR3nt: TGCGCCAGCAGCTTGGCAGCGGGAGGGCCATACAATGAGCAGTTCTTC; CDR3aa: CASSLAAGGPYNEQFF